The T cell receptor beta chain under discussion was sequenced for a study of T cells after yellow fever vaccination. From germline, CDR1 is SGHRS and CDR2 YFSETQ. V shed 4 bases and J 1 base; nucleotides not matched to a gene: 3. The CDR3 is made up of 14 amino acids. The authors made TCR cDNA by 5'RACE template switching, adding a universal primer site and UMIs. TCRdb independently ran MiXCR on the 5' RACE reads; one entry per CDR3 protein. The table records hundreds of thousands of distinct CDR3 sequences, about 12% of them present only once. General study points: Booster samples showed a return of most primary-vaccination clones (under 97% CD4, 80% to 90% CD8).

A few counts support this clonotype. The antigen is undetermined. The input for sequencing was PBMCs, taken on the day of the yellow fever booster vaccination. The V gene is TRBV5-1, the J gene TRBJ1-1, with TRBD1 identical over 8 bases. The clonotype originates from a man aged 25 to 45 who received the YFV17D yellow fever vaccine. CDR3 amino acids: CASSGGQENTEAFF. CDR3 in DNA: TGCGCCAGCAGCGGGGGACAGGAGAACACTGAAGCTTTCTTT.